This entry concerns a single T cell receptor (beta chain). The CDR3 length is 17 residues. CDR1 is MDHEN, CDR2 SYDVKM, per germline. The J segment lost 5 bases and the V segment lost 2 bases, leaving 11 bases of the junction unmatched. The sample is drawn from a study of blood T cell repertoires in COVID-19. Study context: Researchers got acute and convalescent COVID-19 samples from the United States, Italy and Spain.

Here immunoSEQ multiplex PCR was the method, and the copy in TCRdb shows in-frame clones only, minus some. The sample lists tens of thousands of clones, 79% occurring once. What was sequenced was peripheral blood. V usage is TRBV28 and J usage is TRBJ2-1; the match to TRBD2 covers 8 bases. This sequence was found in a man in his 60s with acute or convalescent COVID-19. CDR3: CASSLGSWGSGDNEQFF. Here the CDR3 DNA reads TGTGCCAGCAGTTTAGGAAGTTGGGGTAGCGGGGACAATGAGCAGTTCTTC.